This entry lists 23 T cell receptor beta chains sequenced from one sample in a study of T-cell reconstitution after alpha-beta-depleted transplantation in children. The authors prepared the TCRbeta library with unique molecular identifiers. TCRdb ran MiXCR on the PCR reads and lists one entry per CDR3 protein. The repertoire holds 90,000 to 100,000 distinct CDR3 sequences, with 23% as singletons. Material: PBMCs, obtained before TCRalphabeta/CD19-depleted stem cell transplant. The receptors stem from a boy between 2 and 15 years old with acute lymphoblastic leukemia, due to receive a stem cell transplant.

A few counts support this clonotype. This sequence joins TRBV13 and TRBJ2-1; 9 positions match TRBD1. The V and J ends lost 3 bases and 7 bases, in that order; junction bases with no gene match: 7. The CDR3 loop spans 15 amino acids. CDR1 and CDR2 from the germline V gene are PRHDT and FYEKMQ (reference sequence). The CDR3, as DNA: TGTGCCAGCAGCTTCCCGGGACAGGGCCAAAATGAGCAGTTCTTC. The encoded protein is CASSFPGQGQNEQFF. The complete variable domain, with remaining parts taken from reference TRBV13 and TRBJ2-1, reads AAGVIQSPRHLIKEKRETATLKCYPIPRHDTVYWYQQGPGQDPQFLISFYEKMQSDKGSIPDRFSAQQFSDYHSELNMSSLELGDSALYFCASSFPGQGQNEQFFGPGTRLTVL.

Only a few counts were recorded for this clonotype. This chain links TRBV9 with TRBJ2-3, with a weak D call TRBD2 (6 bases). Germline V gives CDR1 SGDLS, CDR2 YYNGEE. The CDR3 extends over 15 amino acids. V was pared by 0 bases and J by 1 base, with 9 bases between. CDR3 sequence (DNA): TGTGCCAGCAGCGTAGCGGCTAGCGGCACAGATACGCAGTATTTT. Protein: CASSVAASGTDTQYF.

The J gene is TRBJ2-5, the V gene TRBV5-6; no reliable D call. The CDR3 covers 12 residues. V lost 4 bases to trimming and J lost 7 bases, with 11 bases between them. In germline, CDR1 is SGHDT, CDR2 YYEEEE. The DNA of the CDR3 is TGTGCCAGCAGCCCCGAACTGGGGACCCAGTACTTC. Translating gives CASSPELGTQYF.

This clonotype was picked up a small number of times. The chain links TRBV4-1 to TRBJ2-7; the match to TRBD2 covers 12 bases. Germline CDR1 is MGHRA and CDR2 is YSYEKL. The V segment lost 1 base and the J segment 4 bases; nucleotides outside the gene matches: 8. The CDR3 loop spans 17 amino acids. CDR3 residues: CASSQAISTSGSYEQYF. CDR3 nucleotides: TGCGCCAGCAGCCAAGCAATCTCGACTAGCGGGAGTTACGAGCAGTACTTC.

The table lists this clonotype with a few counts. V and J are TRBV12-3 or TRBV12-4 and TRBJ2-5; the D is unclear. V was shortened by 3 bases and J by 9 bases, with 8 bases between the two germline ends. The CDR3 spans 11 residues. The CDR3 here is CASSFAESQYF. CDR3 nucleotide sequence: TGTGCCAGCAGTTTTGCGGAGTCCCAGTACTTC.

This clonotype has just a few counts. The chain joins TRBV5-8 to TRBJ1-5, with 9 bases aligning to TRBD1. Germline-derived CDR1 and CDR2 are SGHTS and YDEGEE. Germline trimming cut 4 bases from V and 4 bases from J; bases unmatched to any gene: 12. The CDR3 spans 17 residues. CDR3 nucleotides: TGTGCCAGCAGCGTAGGACAGGGGATGGGGAGAAATCAGCCCCAGCATTTT. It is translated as CASSVGQGMGRNQPQHF.

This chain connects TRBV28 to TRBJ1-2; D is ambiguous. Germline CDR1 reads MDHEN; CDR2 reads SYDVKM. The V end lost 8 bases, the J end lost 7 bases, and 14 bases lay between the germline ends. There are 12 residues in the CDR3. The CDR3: CASPVFPPGYTF. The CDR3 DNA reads TGTGCCAGCCCTGTATTTCCCCCTGGCTACACCTTC.

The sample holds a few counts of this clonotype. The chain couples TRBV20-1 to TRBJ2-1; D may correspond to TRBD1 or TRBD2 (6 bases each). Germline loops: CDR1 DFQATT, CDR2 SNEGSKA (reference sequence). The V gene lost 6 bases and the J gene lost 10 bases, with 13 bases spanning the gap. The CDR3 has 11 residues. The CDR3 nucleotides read TGCAGTGCCCAGGGGACTGCAGAGCAGTTCTTC. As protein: CSAQGTAEQFF.

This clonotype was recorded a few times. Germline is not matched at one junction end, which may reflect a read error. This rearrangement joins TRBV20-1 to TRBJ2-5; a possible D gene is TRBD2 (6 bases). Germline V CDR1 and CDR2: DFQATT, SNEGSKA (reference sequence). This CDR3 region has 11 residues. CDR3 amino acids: CSATSGGAAFF. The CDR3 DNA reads TGCAGTGCCACGAGCGGAGGGGCGGCGTTCTTC.

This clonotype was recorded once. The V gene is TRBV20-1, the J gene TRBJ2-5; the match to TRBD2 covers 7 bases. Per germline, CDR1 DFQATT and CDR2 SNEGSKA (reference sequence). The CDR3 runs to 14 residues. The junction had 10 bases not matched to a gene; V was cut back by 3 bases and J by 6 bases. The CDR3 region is CSARASGGAQTQYF. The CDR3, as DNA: TGCAGTGCTAGGGCTAGCGGAGGGGCGCAGACCCAGTACTTC.

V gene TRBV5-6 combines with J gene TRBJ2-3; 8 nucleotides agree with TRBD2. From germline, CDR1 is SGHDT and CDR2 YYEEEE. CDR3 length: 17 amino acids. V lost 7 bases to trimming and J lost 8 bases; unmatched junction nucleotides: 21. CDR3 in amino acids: CASGLLAEGPLFATQYF. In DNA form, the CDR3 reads TGTGCCAGCGGACTACTAGCGGAGGGGCCTCTGTTTGCTACGCAGTATTTT. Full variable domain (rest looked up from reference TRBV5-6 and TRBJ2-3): DAGVTQSPTHLIKTRGQQVTLRCSPKSGHDTVSWYQQALGQGPQFIFQYYEEEERQRGNFPDRFSGHQFPNYSSELNVNALLLGDSALYLCASGLLAEGPLFATQYFGPGTRLTVL.

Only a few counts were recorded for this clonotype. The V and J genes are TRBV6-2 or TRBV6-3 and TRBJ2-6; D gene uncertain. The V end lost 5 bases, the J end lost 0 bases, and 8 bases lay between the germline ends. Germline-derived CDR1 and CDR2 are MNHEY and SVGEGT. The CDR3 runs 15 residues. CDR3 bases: TGTGCCAGCAGTAAGGGAAGCTCTGGGGCCAACGTCCTGACTTTC. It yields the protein CASSKGSSGANVLTF.

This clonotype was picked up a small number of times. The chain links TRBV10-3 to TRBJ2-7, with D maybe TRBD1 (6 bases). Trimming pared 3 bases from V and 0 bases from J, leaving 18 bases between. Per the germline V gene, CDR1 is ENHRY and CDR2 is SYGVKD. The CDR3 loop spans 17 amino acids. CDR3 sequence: CAISDTLGTSSSYEQYF. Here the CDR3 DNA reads TGTGCCATCAGTGACACCCTTGGGACAAGTAGCTCCTACGAGCAGTACTTC.

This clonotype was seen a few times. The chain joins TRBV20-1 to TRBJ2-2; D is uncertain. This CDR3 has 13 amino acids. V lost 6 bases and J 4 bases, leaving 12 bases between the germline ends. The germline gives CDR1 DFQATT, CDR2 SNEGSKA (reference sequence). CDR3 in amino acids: CSAADRFTGELFF. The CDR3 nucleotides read TGCAGTGCAGCCGACCGTTTCACCGGGGAGCTGTTTTTT.

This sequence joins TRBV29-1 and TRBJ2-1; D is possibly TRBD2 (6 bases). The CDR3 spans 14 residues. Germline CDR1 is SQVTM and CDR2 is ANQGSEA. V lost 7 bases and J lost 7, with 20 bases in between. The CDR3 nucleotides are TGCAGCGCCGAAACGGGGGTGTCACGTAATGAGCAGTTCTTC. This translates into CSAETGVSRNEQFF.

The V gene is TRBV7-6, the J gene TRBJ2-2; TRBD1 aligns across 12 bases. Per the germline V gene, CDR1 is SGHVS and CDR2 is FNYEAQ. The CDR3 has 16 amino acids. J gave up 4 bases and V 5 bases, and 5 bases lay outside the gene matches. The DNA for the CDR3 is TGTGCCAGCAGCCCGGGACAGGGGGCGGCCACCGGGGAGCTGTTTTTT. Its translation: CASSPGQGAATGELFF.

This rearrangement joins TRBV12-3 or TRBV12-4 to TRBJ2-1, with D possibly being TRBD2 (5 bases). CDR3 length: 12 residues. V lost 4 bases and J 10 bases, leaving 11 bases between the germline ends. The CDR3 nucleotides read TGTGCCAGCAGTTACGACACGGGAGAGCAGTTCTTC. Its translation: CASSYDTGEQFF.

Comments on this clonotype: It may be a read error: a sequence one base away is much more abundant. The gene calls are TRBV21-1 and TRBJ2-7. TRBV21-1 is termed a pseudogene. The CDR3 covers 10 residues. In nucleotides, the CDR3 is TGTGCCAGCCGGACCTACGAGCAGTACTTC. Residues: CASRTYEQYF.

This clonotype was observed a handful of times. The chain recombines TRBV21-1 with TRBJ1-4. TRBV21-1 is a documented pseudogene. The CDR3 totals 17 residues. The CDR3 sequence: CASSKGYEGATNEKLFF. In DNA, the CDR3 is TGTGCCAGCAGCAAGGGGTACGAAGGGGCAACTAATGAAAAACTGTTTTTT.

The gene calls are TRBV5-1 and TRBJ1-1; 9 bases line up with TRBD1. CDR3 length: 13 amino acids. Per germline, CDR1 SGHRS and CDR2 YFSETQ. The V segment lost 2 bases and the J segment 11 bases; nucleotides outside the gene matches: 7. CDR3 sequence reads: CASSFNRDREAFF. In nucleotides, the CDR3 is TGCGCCAGCAGCTTCAACCGGGACAGGGAGGCTTTCTTT.

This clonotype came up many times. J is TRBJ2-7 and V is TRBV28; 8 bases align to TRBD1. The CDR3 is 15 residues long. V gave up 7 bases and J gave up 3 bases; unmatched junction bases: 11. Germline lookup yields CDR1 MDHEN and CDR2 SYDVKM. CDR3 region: CASTPLETGDYEQYF. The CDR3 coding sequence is TGTGCCAGCACTCCCTTGGAGACAGGGGACTACGAGCAGTACTTC.

The DNA for the CDR3 is TGCAGTGCTAGAGATGGCTCGCCCCAAGAGACCCAGTACTTC. Residues: CSARDGSPQETQYF. The chain links TRBV20-1 to TRBJ2-5, with unresolved D. The CDR3 runs to 14 residues. Per the germline V gene, CDR1 is DFQATT and CDR2 is SNEGSKA (reference sequence). V was pared by 0 bases and J by 1 base, with 9 bases between.

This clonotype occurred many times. CDR3 nucleotides: TGTGCCAGCAGCGCCCGATCCGTTTTGGGGTGGCAGTACTTC. It is translated as CASSARSVLGWQYF. The rearrangement joins TRBV7-2 to TRBJ2-7; D gene uncertain. Trimming removed 5 bases at V and 9 bases at J, with 20 bases between. CDR1 and CDR2 (germline): SGHTA, FQGNSA. CDR3 length: 14 residues.